This T cell receptor beta chain stems from a study of regulatory T cells in long-lasting Graves disease (dated by TCRdb to the early 2020s). At the level of the whole study: Newly diagnosed Graves' disease patients had taken antithyroid drugs for less than 3 months. Patients with persistent Graves' disease were compared with patients with newly diagnosed Graves' disease using TCR sequencing and RNA sequencing of peripheral blood. The study was registered as a clinical trial and conducted in China. TCR sequencing covered about 13 persistent and roughly 20 newly diagnosed Graves' disease patients, about 35 samples in total. Overall study results and their limits: More public clonotypes were shared among persistent patients (around 3,000) than among newly diagnosed patients (966). The authors acknowledged the small sample size as a limitation that may reduce accuracy. Compared with newly diagnosed patients, persistent Graves' disease patients had lower TCR Shannon entropy and fewer highly expanded clones, which suggests clonal expansion. The study examined only peripheral blood because the primary lesion, thyroid tissue, could not be accessed. Sequencing and analysis were limited to the TCR beta chain. Persistent disease showed preferential use of TRBV28, TRBJ1-2 and TRBJ2-5, whereas newly diagnosed disease favored TRBV20-1 and TRBJ2-1.

Remarks on this clonotype: It has no known antigen specificity. It has no much larger one-base neighbor in the sample; base qualities were not kept.

The library was generated by multiplex PCR. The sequencer listed for this sample is Illumina HiSeq 4000. TCR beta libraries were built with iRepertoire HTBI primers and Arm-PCR amplification of CDR3 regions. Gel purification was performed on PCR products prior to sequencing. Concerning the study's data processing: Gene usage analysis of CDR3 amino acid clonotypes relied on the roughly 60 TRBV and 15 or so TRBJ segments identified across samples. Filtered high-quality paired reads were merged into contigs using COPE and FqMerger. BLAST was used to align contigs to IMGT TRBV, TRBD and TRBJ reference genes, and CDR3 was defined according to IMGT. Any clonotype with a frequency above 0.1% was counted as a highly expanded clone. Repertoire diversity was measured by Shannon entropy, and V-J evenness by the Gini coefficient. Clonotypes shared by more than one individual were considered public. TCRdb passed the public sequencing reads through fastp at Q25 and MiXCR, retaining productive beta sequences. Duplicate CDR3 protein sequences are folded into a single record with the most common DNA and genes. TCRdb, not the authors, supplied the V and J calls. This sample gives 500,000 or so distinct CDR3 sequences in total; about 16% of them show up just once. The leading ten clones occupy roughly 25% of the sample.

The germline V and J ends show losses of 2 bases and 10 bases respectively, and no gene match explains 7 bases of the junction. The CDR3 contains 14 residues, cysteine and phenylalanine counted. The CDR3 DNA has 42 bases and is translated from base 1. The CDR1 and CDR2 encoded by the germline V gene are MNHNS and SASEGT. What this sample's time point label stands for: newly diagnosed GD, antithyroid drugs for less than 3 months. For both TCR sequencing and RNA sequencing, RNA was extracted from PBMCs using TRIzol. The diagnosis of Graves' disease followed American Thyroid Association guidelines. Patients for the study were recruited at an endocrinology department in Xi'an, China. From each patient, approximately 10 milliliters of peripheral blood was collected into an EDTA anticoagulant tube. Ficoll Paque Plus density gradient separation was used to isolate PBMCs, and no further T cell sorting was performed. An Agilent 2100 Bioanalyzer and agarose gel were used to assess RNA quality, and a NanoDrop 2000 was used to measure RNA concentration.

These data were also reused for a study on T cells in Graves' hyperthyroidism and ophthalmopathy. The second publication reports: Stable Graves' hyperthyroidism was defined as no progression to ophthalmopathy during 18 months of follow-up. The hyperthyroidism patients were between 18 and 65 years old and newly diagnosed, with a disease duration of less than 2 months. Patients with uncontrolled infections, other autoimmune diseases, pregnancy or lactation were excluded. Clinical symptoms, serum thyroxine and TRAb, thyroid ultrasound, and orbital computed tomography formed the basis for the diagnoses. For the first round of RT-PCR on the TCR CDR3, the HTBI primer set was used together with the Qiagen OneStep RT-PCR kit. Most expanded thyroid clonotypes (frequency above 0.001) were also detected in blood, suggesting blood repertoires may reflect thyroid immune responses. A model built on a 13 V-J signature distinguished ophthalmopathy from stable hyperthyroidism, reaching approximately 89% sensitivity and 81.08% specificity in cross-validation and 80%/75% in testing. During validation, the model predicted progression to ophthalmopathy a median of approximately 6 months ahead of onset, with more than 55% sensitivity and about 75% specificity. To identify distinguishing TCR V-J signatures, a discovery cohort of around 100 patients was used, comprising 43 with Graves' ophthalmopathy and approximately 57 with stable Graves' hyperthyroidism. An independent validation cohort of about 19 hyperthyroidism patients and about 16 patients who later progressed to ophthalmopathy tested prospective prediction of ophthalmopathy. For training and testing, the 100 or so patients in the discovery cohort were randomly divided in a 7:3 ratio. The study also compared thyroid tissue and blood T-cell repertoires from over 5 Graves' hyperthyroidism patients. Following sampling, methimazole starting at 30 mg daily was given to hyperthyroidism patients, and high-dose intravenous methylprednisolone was given to ophthalmopathy patients. Libraries were constructed in a second round of multiplex PCR, after which size selection and purification were performed. Libraries were sequenced paired-end with 100 bp reads on an Illumina HiSeq2000. SOAPnuke was used to process the raw data, removing reads that contained adapters or uncalled bases, had a mean Phred below 15, or lacked an exact match to the constant primer or identifier. High-quality paired reads were merged using COPE v1.2.5, and each unique nucleotide sequence was defined as a clonotype. MiTCR v1.1 was used to align clonotypes to the IMGT TRBV, TRBD and TRBJ reference segments. The analysis was restricted to V-J combinations with a frequency above 0.0001, which together covered 99.2% of the repertoires. The TCS score was defined as the ratio of F50 (clonal expansion) to E x V (chaos), calculated using BLOSUM62-based TCRdist between CDR3 peptides within each V-J. Welch's t-statistics and random forest reduced several hundred V-J features to 13, which were used in a naive Bayes classifier (R e1071). No statistical method was used to fix the sample size in advance, and group allocation was not hidden from the investigators. The paper describes TCR Vbeta CDR3 sequencing of more than 120 peripheral blood samples, made up of approximately 40 ophthalmopathy patients, some 76 hyperthyroidism patients and 17 progressor patients.

The rearranged chain carries TRBV6-1 and TRBJ1-1, with 10 junctional bases fitting TRBD1. The receptor was isolated from a woman aged 40 to 65 with Graves disease. Donor details come from another sample of the same person, matched by shared clones. This specimen consisted of peripheral blood mononuclear cells (PBMCs), obtained at new diagnosis, from a patient treated with antithyroid drugs. The DNA is TGTGCCAGCAGTGAAACATGGACAGGGGGAAGAGCTTTCTTT. Translated, this gives CASSETWTGGRAFF.